This T cell receptor (beta chain) appears in the sequencing data of a study of T cell responses to AZD1222 COVID-19 vaccine. Points on this clone: Its specificity is unknown.

The study, taken as a whole, reports: In a largely white British group with more females than males, clonal diversity was possibly underestimated. Spike-wide vaccine-associated CD4 TCRs dominated at 160-218 and 743-854. Nearly half of the spike-specific TCRs reportedly recognize variant regions that carry no mutations.

Sequenced by immunoSEQ multiplex PCR; TCRdb stores in-frame clones only, minus some. The sample shows approximately 110,000 clones, about 90% of them seen only once. The CDR3 runs 18 residues. The V gene's germline CDR1 is LGHNT and CDR2 FRNRAP. Germline trimming cut 5 bases from V and 2 bases from J; bases unmatched to any gene: 15. The clonotype comes from an adult in good health. V usage is TRBV12-5 and J usage is TRBJ2-3, with 8 bases aligning to TRBD2. The sequencing used peripheral blood, collected on day 0 of AZD1222 vaccination. In DNA, the CDR3 is TGTGCTAGTGGTCCCGGTAAGGACGGGGGGGGCCTCACAGATACGCAGTATTTT. Translation gives CASGPGKDGGGLTDTQYF.